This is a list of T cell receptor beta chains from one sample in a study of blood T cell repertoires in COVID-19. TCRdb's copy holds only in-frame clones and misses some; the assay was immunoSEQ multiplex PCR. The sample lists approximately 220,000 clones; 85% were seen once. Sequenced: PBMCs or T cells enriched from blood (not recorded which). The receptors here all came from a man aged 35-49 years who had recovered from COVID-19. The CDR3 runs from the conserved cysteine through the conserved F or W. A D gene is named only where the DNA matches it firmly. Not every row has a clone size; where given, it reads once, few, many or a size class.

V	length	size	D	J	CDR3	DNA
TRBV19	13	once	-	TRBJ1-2	CASSIGPGYGYTF	TGTGCCAGTAGTATAGGGCCAGGGTATGGCTACACCTTC
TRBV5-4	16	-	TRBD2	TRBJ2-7	CASSLAGRGRVYEQYF	TGTGCCAGCAGCTTGGCTGGGCGCGGGAGAGTCTACGAGCAGTACTTC
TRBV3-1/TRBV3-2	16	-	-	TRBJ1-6	CASSQGPSNSRSPLHF	TGTGCCAGCAGCCAAGGTCCCTCTAATTCTCGTTCACCCCTCCACTTT
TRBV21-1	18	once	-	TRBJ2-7	CASSKATSGSPRSYEQYF	TGTGCCAGCAGCAAAGCCACTAGCGGGAGTCCCCGATCCTACGAGCAGTACTTC
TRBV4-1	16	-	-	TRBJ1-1	CASSQELLTANTEAFF	TGCGCCAGCAGCCAAGAGTTGCTAACAGCGAACACTGAAGCTTTCTTT
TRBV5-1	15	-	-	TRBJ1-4	CASSLAGQSNEKLFF	TGCGCCAGCAGCTTGGCCGGACAGAGTAATGAAAAACTGTTTTTT
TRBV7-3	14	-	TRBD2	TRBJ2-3	CASSLAGETDTQYF	TGTGCCAGCAGCCTAGCGGGAGAAACAGATACGCAGTATTTT
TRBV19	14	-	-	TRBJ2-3	CASSWAADTDTQYF	TGTGCCAGTAGTTGGGCTGCCGACACAGATACGCAGTATTTT
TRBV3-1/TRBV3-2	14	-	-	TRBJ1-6	CASSQGTANSPLHF	TGTGCCAGCAGCCAAGGAACAGCTAATTCACCCCTCCACTTT
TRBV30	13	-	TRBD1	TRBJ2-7	CAWSATGEHEQYF	TGTGCCTGGAGTGCGACAGGGGAACACGAGCAGTACTTC
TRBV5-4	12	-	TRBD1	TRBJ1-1	CASSFTGGAAFF	TGTGCCAGCAGCTTCACAGGGGGCGCAGCTTTCTTT
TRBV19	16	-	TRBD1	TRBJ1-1	CASSIGQGRVSYEAFF	TGTGCCAGTAGTATAGGACAGGGTCGGGTGTCCTATGAAGCTTTCTTT
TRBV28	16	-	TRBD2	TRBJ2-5	CASSFFMTSEQETQYF	TGTGCCAGCAGTTTTTTTATGACTAGCGAGCAAGAGACCCAGTACTTC
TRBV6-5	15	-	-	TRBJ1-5	CASSMRGFGNQPQHF	TGTGCCAGCAGCATGAGGGGGTTTGGGAATCAGCCCCAGCATTTT
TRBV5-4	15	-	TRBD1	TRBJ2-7	CASSLGTGFDYEQYF	TGTGCCAGCAGCCTAGGGACAGGATTCGACTACGAGCAGTACTTC
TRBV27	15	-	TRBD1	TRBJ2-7	CASSLSSQGAYEQYF	TGTGCCAGCAGTTTATCGAGTCAGGGGGCCTACGAGCAGTACTTC
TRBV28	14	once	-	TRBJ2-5	CASSSVRGRETQYF	TGTGCCAGCAGTTCGGTTAGGGGCAGGGAGACCCAGTACTTC
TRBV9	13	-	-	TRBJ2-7	CASSVESSYEQYF	TGTGCCAGCAGCGTAGAGAGCTCCTACGAGCAGTACTTC
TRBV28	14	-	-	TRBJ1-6	CASSLSTLTAPLHF	TGTGCCAGCAGTTTATCCACCCTAACAGCTCCCCTCCACTTT
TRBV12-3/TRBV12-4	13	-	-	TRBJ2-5	CASSLSGQETQYF	TGTGCCAGCAGTTTATCCGGTCAAGAGACCCAGTACTTC